These 30 T cell receptor beta chains came from one sample sequenced in a study of cytomegalovirus exposure and HLA in healthy donors. It was with 60 Vbeta and 13 Jbeta primers that the PCR ran. Sequencing used immunoSEQ multiplex PCR; TCRdb keeps in-frame clones, though not all of them. The sample has around 110,000 clones, around three fifths seen once. The specimen sequenced was PBMCs. The receptor set was obtained from a woman aged 40 to 49 in good health and CMV-seropositive.

The J gene is TRBJ2-5, the V gene TRBV10-2, with 9 bases lining up with TRBD1. TRBJ2-7 matches the DNA end more closely, so the J call is doubtful. The CDR3 has 16 residues. Germline CDR1 reads WSHSY; CDR2 reads SAAADI. The CDR3 DNA reads TGCGCCAGCAGTGAGGAGGGACAGGGTGACCCCTACGAGCAGTACTTC. It translates to CASSEEGQGDPYEQYF.

The rearrangement joins TRBV5-1 to TRBJ1-2; no definite D call. This CDR3 has 15 amino acids. Germline CDR1 is SGHRS and CDR2 is YFSETQ. The V end was cut by 2 bases, the J end by 0 bases, with 11 bases between. In DNA, the CDR3 is TGCGCCAGCAGCTTCTCTGGCGCGGCTAACTATGGCTACACCTTC. Its translation: CASSFSGAANYGYTF.

By share, this clone counts as medium-sized (0.01 to 0.1%). The chain recombines TRBV6-5 with TRBJ1-2; D not certain. Trimming shortened V by 4 bases and J by 5 bases, and 17 bases separated the two germline ends. CDR3 size: 15 residues. Germline values: CDR1 MNHEY, CDR2 SVGAGI. The CDR3 here is CASSSDYQSRYGYTF. The CDR3 nucleotides read TGTGCCAGCAGTTCGGACTACCAAAGTCGATATGGCTACACCTTC.

This chain joins TRBV6-1 and TRBJ2-3, with 7 positions matching TRBD2. Germline V gives CDR1 MNHNS, CDR2 SASEGT. The CDR3 sequence is 14 residues long. V lost 1 base and J lost 2; bases outside the gene matches: 0. In DNA form, the CDR3 reads TGTGCCAGCAGTGAAGAGCGGGACACAGATACGCAGTATTTT. This translates into CASSEERDTDTQYF.

The chain combines TRBV28 with TRBJ1-2, with 8 bases fitting TRBD1. Per the germline V gene, CDR1 is MDHEN and CDR2 is SYDVKM. The V gene end was trimmed by 8 bases and the J gene end by 4 bases; junction bases not matched to a gene: 3. CDR3 length equals 12 residues. The DNA of the CDR3 is TGTGCCAGCTTGACAGGGGTCTATGGCTACACCTTC. This encodes CASLTGVYGYTF.

V gene TRBV19 combines with J gene TRBJ2-2; 7 bases agree with TRBD1. This CDR3 region has 11 residues. CDR1 LNHDA and CDR2 SQIVND come from the germline V gene (reference sequence). CDR3 in DNA: TGTGCAGGGGGCAACACCGGGGAGCTGTTTTTT. Translation: CAGGNTGELFF.

The gene calls are TRBV7-2 and TRBJ2-5, with D possibly being TRBD2 (6 bases). In germline, CDR1 is SGHTA, CDR2 FQGNSA. The CDR3 is 14 residues long. V lost 5 bases, J lost 3 bases, and 13 bases lay in between. The CDR3 sequence: CASSLGLYKETQYF. The CDR3 nucleotides are TGTGCCAGCAGCCTTGGACTATACAAAGAGACCCAGTACTTC.

For the CDR3, the DNA is TGTGCCTGGAGTGTACATGGGCTCAATCAGCCCCAGCATTTT. It codes for CAWSVHGLNQPQHF. The chain uses TRBV30 and TRBJ1-5; D unresolved. CDR1 is GTSNPN and CDR2 is SVGIG in the germline V gene (reference sequence). This CDR3 is built from 14 residues. Trimming left V 0 bases short and J 3 bases short, with 9 bases between.

The chain employs TRBV19 and TRBJ1-5; D uncertain. Deletions cut 4 bases from V and 5 bases from J, with 9 bases between. This CDR3 has 13 residues. Looked up from germline, CDR1 is LNHDA and CDR2 is SQIVND (reference sequence). DNA of the CDR3: TGTGCCAGTAGTAGTCAGCGGGATCAGCCCCAGCATTTT. Translating it yields CASSSQRDQPQHF.

The V call is TRBV11-2, the J call TRBJ2-1, with TRBD2 identical over 8 bases. The CDR3 is 15 amino acids. CDR1 and CDR2 (germline): SGHAT, FQNNGV. Trimming took 0 bases from V and 8 from J; bases not matched to a gene: 6. The CDR3 reads CASSLDGTSLDEQFF. The CDR3, as DNA: TGTGCCAGCAGCTTAGACGGGACTAGTCTCGATGAGCAGTTCTTC.

The chain couples TRBV27 to TRBJ2-2; 12 bases map to TRBD2. This CDR3 is built from 17 residues. V lost 2 bases to trimming and J lost 0 bases; unmatched junction nucleotides: 1. CDR1 MNHEY and CDR2 SMNVEV come from the germline V gene (reference sequence). CDR3 DNA sequence: TGTGCCAGCAGTTTAGGACTAGCGGGATCGAACACCGGGGAGCTGTTTTTT. The encoded protein is CASSLGLAGSNTGELFF.

V gene TRBV19 combines with J gene TRBJ2-7; a possible D gene is TRBD2 (5 bases). V lost 2 bases and J lost 6, with 14 bases in between. The CDR3 loop spans 14 amino acids. Germline loops: CDR1 LNHDA, CDR2 SQIVND (reference sequence). CDR3 coding DNA: TGTGCCAGTAGTATAAGTCTAGCAGTGGGCGAGCAGTACTTC. Translation: CASSISLAVGEQYF. Full variable domain (outside the CDR3, taken from reference TRBV19 and TRBJ2-7): DGGITQSPKYLFRKEGQNVTLSCEQNLNHDAMYWYRQDPGQGLRLIYYSQIVNDFQKGDIAEGYSVSREKKESFPLTVTSAQKNPTAFYLCASSISLAVGEQYFGPGTRLTVT.

The rearrangement links TRBV9 to TRBJ2-2; perhaps TRBD1 as D (5 bases). The germline V gene encodes CDR1 SGDLS and CDR2 YYNGEE. Trimming cost V 0 bases and J 5 bases, with 11 bases left between them. The CDR3 loop spans 15 amino acids. The DNA for the CDR3 is TGTGCCAGCAGCGTAGTGGCAGGGATTACCGGGGAGCTGTTTTTT. Translated: CASSVVAGITGELFF. The full variable domain, rest sourced from reference TRBV9 and TRBJ2-2, is DSGVTQTPKHLITATGQRVTLRCSPRSGDLSVYWYQQSLDQGLQFLIQYYNGEERAKGNILERFSAQQFPDLHSELNLSSLELGDSALYFCASSVVAGITGELFFGEGSRLTVL.

In its sample, this clone was seen once. The V and J genes are TRBV6-1 and TRBJ2-1; TRBD2 matches at 8 bases. The CDR3 sequence is 15 residues long. The ends lost 4 bases at V and 3 bases at J; junction bases unmatched: 5. CDR1 and CDR2 (germline): MNHNS, SASEGT. CDR3 in amino acids: CASSGTSGVYNEQFF. CDR3 coding DNA: TGTGCCAGCAGTGGAACTAGCGGAGTCTACAATGAGCAGTTCTTC.

In nucleotides, the CDR3 is TGTGCCAGCTCACCCCGGACAGGGGAAGGTGAAGCTTTCTTT. Translation gives CASSPRTGEGEAFF. The chain uses TRBV18 and TRBJ1-1; TRBD1 matches at 9 bases. Looked up from germline, CDR1 is KGHSH and CDR2 is LQKENI. The CDR3 loop spans 14 amino acids. Trimming at V came to 3 bases and at J to 7 bases, leaving 6 bases not matched to a gene.

This chain connects TRBV7-2 to TRBJ1-5; possibly TRBD1 for D (5 bases). The CDR3 contains 14 residues. Germline V gives CDR1 SGHTA, CDR2 FQGNSA. Trimming removed 3 bases at V and 3 bases at J, with 9 bases between. CDR3 in amino acids: CASSFQGVNQPQHF. Here the CDR3 DNA reads TGTGCCAGCAGCTTCCAGGGCGTCAATCAGCCCCAGCATTTT.

This clone was counted between two and nine times. J is TRBJ1-1 and V is TRBV13, with D possibly matching TRBD1 (6 bases). Trimming removed 5 bases at V and 0 bases at J, with 16 bases between. CDR3 length: 16 amino acids. From germline, CDR1 is PRHDT and CDR2 FYEKMQ (reference sequence). The CDR3 nucleotides read TGTGCCAGCAGCAGCTATCTCAAGGGGGTGAACACTGAAGCTTTCTTT. Protein product: CASSSYLKGVNTEAFF.

The genes are TRBV6-1 and TRBJ2-7; maybe TRBD2 (5 bases). The germline V and J ends were trimmed by 5 bases and 9 bases, with 17 bases remaining between them. The germline CDR1 and CDR2 sequences are MNHNS and SASEGT. This CDR3 region has 13 residues. The CDR3 loop reads CASSPEWGEGQYF. CDR3 DNA: TGTGCCAGCAGTCCAGAGTGGGGTGAGGGGCAGTACTTC.

This clone occurred once. V usage is TRBV30 and J usage is TRBJ1-4, with 7 bases identical to TRBD1. CDR1 is GTSNPN, CDR2 SVGIG, per germline (reference sequence). V shed 5 bases, J shed 0 bases, and the junction held 3 bases outside the gene matches. The CDR3 length is 14 residues. The CDR3 coding sequence is TGTGCCTGGGGGACAGCCCCAACTAATGAAAAACTGTTTTTT. The encoded protein is CAWGTAPTNEKLFF.

In regard to this clone: The final CDR3 position lacks the conserved phenylalanine or tryptophan, pointing to a likely read error. The chain combines TRBV19 with TRBJ1-5; D call uncertain. Trimming shortened V by 11 bases and J by 2 bases, and 13 bases separated the two germline ends. Per the germline V gene, CDR1 is LNHDA and CDR2 is SQIVND (reference sequence). The CDR3 contains 13 residues. The CDR3 nucleotides are TGTGCCCTCGGGGTGGTCGGCAATCAGCCCCAGCATCTT. This encodes CALGVVGNQPQHL.

The CDR3 spells CACPVGTGNTGELFF. The CDR3 DNA sequence: TGTGCCTGCCCTGTTGGGACAGGGAACACCGGGGAGCTGTTTTTT. The chain recombines TRBV30 with TRBJ2-2; 8 positions match TRBD1. There are 15 residues in the CDR3. The junction had 7 bases not matched to a gene; V was cut back by 6 bases and J by 1 base. Looked up from germline, CDR1 is GTSNPN and CDR2 is SVGIG (reference sequence). The variable domain in full, completed from reference TRBV30 and TRBJ2-2, reads SQTIHQWPATLVQPVGSPLSLECTVEGTSNPNLYWYRQAAGRGLQLLFYSVGIGQISSEVPQNLSASRPQDRQFILSSKKLLLSDSGFYLCACPVGTGNTGELFFGEGSRLTVL.

The chain joins TRBV10-1 to TRBJ2-5; weak D call: TRBD2 (6 bases). This CDR3 is built from 14 residues. Trimming removed 2 bases from V and 7 bases from J, with 14 bases in between. Germline lookup yields CDR1 WNHNN and CDR2 SYGVQD (reference sequence). Here the CDR3 reads CASSERLSGGTQYF. Here the CDR3 DNA reads TGCGCCAGCAGTGAGAGGCTGTCCGGGGGGACCCAGTACTTC.

The chain joins TRBV19 to TRBJ2-2, with D possibly being TRBD2 (6 bases). This CDR3 contains 15 residues. Between the trimmed V and J ends, which lost 4 bases and 0 bases, there was a span of 9 bases. The germline V gene has CDR1 LNHDA and CDR2 SQIVND (reference sequence). CDR3 sequence: CASSNSGTNTGELFF. The CDR3, as DNA: TGTGCCAGTAGTAATAGCGGCACGAACACCGGGGAGCTGTTTTTT.

In its sample, this clone was seen a few times. The genes are TRBV10-3 and TRBJ2-1, with 7 bases that match TRBD2. J lost 9 bases, V lost 4 bases, and 9 bases had no gene match. In germline, CDR1 is ENHRY, CDR2 SYGVKD. This CDR3 is 14 amino acids long. DNA of the CDR3: TGTGCCATCAGTGCCCTGGGAGCGGGGATTGAGCAGTTCTTC. Translating it yields CAISALGAGIEQFF.

This rearrangement joins TRBV19 to TRBJ2-2, with D unclear. This CDR3 region has 14 residues. V was trimmed by 2 bases and J by 1 base, leaving 5 bases between them. Germline assignment: CDR1 LNHDA and CDR2 SQIVND (reference sequence). CDR3 amino acids: CASSITGNTGELFF. CDR3 nucleotide sequence: TGTGCCAGTAGTATAACGGGGAACACCGGGGAGCTGTTTTTT.

As for this clone: One end of the junction does not line up with germline, which may come from a read error. The CDR3 DNA reads TGTGCCTGGAGTGTTCAGGGGGCAGGGCCCGGCGGCTACCCCTTC. Encoded protein: CAWSVQGAGPGGYPF. The chain employs TRBV30 and TRBJ1-2; 8 positions match TRBD1. The CDR3 loop spans 15 amino acids. CDR1 is GTSNPN and CDR2 is SVGIG in the germline V gene (reference sequence).

This clone has more than one count but fewer than ten. V usage is TRBV7-9 and J usage is TRBJ1-3; D gene unclear. The CDR3 is made up of 15 amino acids. CDR1 and CDR2 (germline): SEHNR, FQNEAQ (reference sequence). V gave up 3 bases and J gave up 0 bases, with 9 bases separating them. The CDR3 coding sequence is TGTGCCAGCAGCTTGGCTGGTTACTCTGGAAACACCATATATTTT. This encodes CASSLAGYSGNTIYF.

The sample holds a few counts of this clone. The CDR3 here is CASSPGGSVTGELFF. The CDR3 DNA follows: TGTGCCAGCAGCCCAGGGGGGAGTGTCACCGGGGAGCTGTTTTTT. The chain joins TRBV11-3 to TRBJ2-2, with TRBD1 as a possible D gene (7 bases). Germline V lookup: CDR1 SGHNT, CDR2 YENEEA. The V and J ends lost 5 bases and 4 bases respectively, with 14 bases between them. The CDR3 contains 15 residues.

The rearrangement joins TRBV5-8 to TRBJ2-1, with 7 bases that match TRBD1. Looked up from germline, CDR1 is SGHTS and CDR2 is YDEGEE. Trimming took 4 bases from V and 6 from J; bases not matched to a gene: 7. The CDR3 extends over 14 amino acids. CDR3: CASSRDRAGNEQFF. The CDR3 DNA reads TGTGCCAGCAGCCGAGACAGGGCGGGCAATGAGCAGTTCTTC.

This clone showed up just a few times. The CDR3 spells CASSVGLQYTEAFF. For the CDR3, the DNA is TGTGCCAGCAGCGTAGGGTTACAATACACTGAAGCTTTCTTT. The V gene is TRBV9, the J gene TRBJ1-1, with no clear D. The CDR3 extends over 14 amino acids. The V gene's germline CDR1 is SGDLS and CDR2 YYNGEE. V was pared by 0 bases and J by 3 bases, with 9 bases between.